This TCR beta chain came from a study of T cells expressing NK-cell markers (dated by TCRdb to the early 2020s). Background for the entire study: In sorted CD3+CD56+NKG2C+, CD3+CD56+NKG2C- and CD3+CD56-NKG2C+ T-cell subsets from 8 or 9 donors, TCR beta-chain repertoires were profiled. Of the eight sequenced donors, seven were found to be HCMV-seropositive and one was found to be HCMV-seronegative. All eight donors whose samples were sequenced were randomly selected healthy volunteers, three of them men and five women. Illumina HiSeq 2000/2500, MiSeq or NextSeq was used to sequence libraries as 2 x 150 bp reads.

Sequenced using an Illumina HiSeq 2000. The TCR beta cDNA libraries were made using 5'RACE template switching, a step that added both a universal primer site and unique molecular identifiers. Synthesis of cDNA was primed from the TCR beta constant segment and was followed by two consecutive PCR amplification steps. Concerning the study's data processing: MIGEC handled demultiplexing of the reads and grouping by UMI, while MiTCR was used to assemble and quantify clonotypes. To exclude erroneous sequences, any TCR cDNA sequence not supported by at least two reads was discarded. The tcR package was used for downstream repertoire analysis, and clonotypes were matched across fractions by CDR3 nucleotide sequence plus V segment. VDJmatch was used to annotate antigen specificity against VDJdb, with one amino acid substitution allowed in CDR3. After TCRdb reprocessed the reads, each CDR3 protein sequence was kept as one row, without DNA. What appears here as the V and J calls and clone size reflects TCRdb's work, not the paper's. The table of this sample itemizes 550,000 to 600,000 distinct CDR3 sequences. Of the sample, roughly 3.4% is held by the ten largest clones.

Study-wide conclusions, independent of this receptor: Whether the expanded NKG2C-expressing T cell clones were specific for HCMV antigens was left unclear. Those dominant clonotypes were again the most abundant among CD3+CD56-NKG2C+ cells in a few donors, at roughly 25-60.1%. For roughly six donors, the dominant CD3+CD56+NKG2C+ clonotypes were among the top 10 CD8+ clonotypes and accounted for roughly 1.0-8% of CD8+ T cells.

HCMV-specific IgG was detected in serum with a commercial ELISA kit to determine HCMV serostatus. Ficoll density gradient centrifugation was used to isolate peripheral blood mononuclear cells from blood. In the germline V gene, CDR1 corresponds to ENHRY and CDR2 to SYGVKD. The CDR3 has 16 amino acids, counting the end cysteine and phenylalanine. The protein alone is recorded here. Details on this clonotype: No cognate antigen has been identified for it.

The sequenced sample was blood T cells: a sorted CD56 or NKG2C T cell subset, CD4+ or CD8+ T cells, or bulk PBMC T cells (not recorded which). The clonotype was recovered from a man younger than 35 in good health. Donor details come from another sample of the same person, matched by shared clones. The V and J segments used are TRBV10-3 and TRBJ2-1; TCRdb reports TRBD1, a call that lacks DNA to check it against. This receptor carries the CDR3 CAISPNLAPTYNEQFF.